The 14 T cell receptor beta chains in this list originate from one sample, sequenced in a study of preoperative IRX-2 immunotherapy in early breast cancer. The treatment denotes: preoperative locoregional IRX-2 cytokine immunotherapy. TCRdb's table, derived via immunoSEQ multiplex PCR, lists solely in-frame clones and lacks some. The table lists roughly 27,000 clones, about four fifths of them singletons. Sequenced here: lymph node tissue, sampled before IRX-2 immunotherapy. These TCRs come from a human donor with breast cancer.

The V gene is TRBV11-3, the J gene TRBJ2-5, with 13 bases lining up with TRBD2. Germline loops: CDR1 SGHNT, CDR2 YENEEA. V shed 8 bases, J shed 5 bases, and the junction held 11 bases outside the gene matches. The CDR3 spans 16 residues. The CDR3 is CASGPGLAGFVETQYF. The CDR3 coding sequence is TGTGCCAGCGGCCCGGGACTAGCGGGGTTCGTGGAGACCCAGTACTTC.

The chain employs TRBV28 and TRBJ1-2; 7 bases map to TRBD1. This CDR3 has 12 residues. J was trimmed by 8 bases and V by 6 bases; bases with no gene match: 6. In germline, CDR1 is MDHEN, CDR2 SYDVKM. The DNA of the CDR3 is TGTGCCAGCAGACCAACAGGGGACGGCTACACCTTC. It translates to CASRPTGDGYTF.

The chain couples TRBV19 to TRBJ2-1, with D unclear. The V and J ends lost 7 bases and 4 bases respectively, with 8 bases between them. Germline V gene data show CDR1 as LNHDA and CDR2 as SQIVND (reference sequence). The CDR3 extends over 12 amino acids. CDR3 sequence (DNA): TGTGCCAGTATTTCCGCGTACAATGAGCAGTTCTTC. Its protein product is CASISAYNEQFF.

V is TRBV12-5 and J is TRBJ2-5; 9 nucleotides agree with TRBD2. CDR1 is LGHNT and CDR2 is FRNRAP in the germline V gene. The CDR3 contains 13 residues. The CDR3 DNA follows: TGTGCCAGCAATTGGCGGGGGGGTGAGACCCAGTACTTC. The encoded protein is CASNWRGGETQYF.

The chain uses TRBV6-8 and TRBJ1-6, with 8 bases aligning to TRBD1. J gave up 4 bases and V 7 bases, and 3 bases lay outside the gene matches. This CDR3 spans 14 amino acids. The germline gives CDR1 MNHGY, CDR2 SAAAGT. The CDR3 region is CASNRDRYNSPLHF. CDR3 nucleotides: TGTGCCAGCAACCGGGACAGGTATAATTCACCCCTCCACTTT.

This chain joins TRBV10-2 and TRBJ1-1; D is perhaps TRBD1 (5 bases). The V and J ends lost 3 bases and 5 bases respectively, with 13 bases between them. The V gene's germline CDR1 is WSHSY and CDR2 SAAADI. The CDR3 loop spans 14 amino acids. CDR3 DNA sequence: TGCGCCAGCAGTGATTCAGGGTACAGGACTGAAGCTTTCTTT. As protein: CASSDSGYRTEAFF.

The chain couples TRBV6-8 to TRBJ2-5; D is ambiguous. The CDR3 has 14 amino acids. Trimming took off 3 bases at V and 4 bases at J, with 12 bases between the two ends. Germline V gene sequence: CDR1 MNHGY, CDR2 SAAAGT. For the CDR3, the DNA is TGTGCCAGCAGTTATCGGCAGGTGGGAGAGACCCAGTACTTC. It codes for CASSYRQVGETQYF.

The chain employs TRBV11-3 and TRBJ1-4; D perhaps matches TRBD1 (6 bases). Germline V lookup: CDR1 SGHNT, CDR2 YENEEA. Trimming removed 5 bases from V and 6 bases from J, with 13 bases in between. This CDR3 spans 14 amino acids. Written as DNA, the CDR3 is TGTGCCAGCAGCAGAGGAGGGGGTGATGAAAAACTGTTTTTT. This codes for CASSRGGGDEKLFF. The full variable domain, completed using reference TRBV11-3 and TRBJ1-4, is EAGVVQSPRYKIIEKKQPVAFWCNPISGHNTLYWYLQNLGQGPELLIRYENEEAVDDSQLPKDRFSAERLKGVDSTLKIQPAELGDSAVYLCASSRGGGDEKLFFGSGTQLSVL.

There are a few counts of this clone. The chain joins TRBV19 to TRBJ2-2, with 10 bases fitting TRBD1. V lost 5 bases and J lost 6; bases outside the gene matches: 3. Germline CDR1 reads LNHDA; CDR2 reads SQIVND (reference sequence). This CDR3 is 14 amino acids long. The CDR3 sequence is CASSAGQGPGELFF. The CDR3 coding sequence is TGTGCCAGTAGTGCGGGACAGGGGCCCGGGGAGCTGTTTTTT.

The chain recombines TRBV11-3 with TRBJ1-2; D possibly corresponds to TRBD1 (6 bases). The CDR3 contains 17 residues. Germline V gene sequence: CDR1 SGHNT, CDR2 YENEEA. V was pared by 0 bases and J by 3 bases, with 17 bases between. The CDR3, as DNA: TGTGCCAGCAGCTTAGATGGGGGCCAGGGGCATTACTATGGCTACACCTTC. Its translation is CASSLDGGQGHYYGYTF. The full variable domain, in which reference TRBV11-3 and TRBJ1-2 provide the parts outside the CDR3, is EAGVVQSPRYKIIEKKQPVAFWCNPISGHNTLYWYLQNLGQGPELLIRYENEEAVDDSQLPKDRFSAERLKGVDSTLKIQPAELGDSAVYLCASSLDGGQGHYYGYTFGSGTRLTVV.

The genes are TRBV6-8 and TRBJ1-1, with TRBD1 as a possible D gene (6 bases). This CDR3 spans 15 amino acids. V was pared by 5 bases and J by 0 bases, with 13 bases between. Germline CDR1 is MNHGY and CDR2 is SAAAGT. The CDR3: CASSLRGQLNTEAFF. The CDR3 DNA follows: TGTGCCAGCAGTCTCCGAGGACAGTTGAACACTGAAGCTTTCTTT.

This clone has a single count. The V and J genes are TRBV23-1 and TRBJ2-5; TRBD2 might be the D (5 bases). TRBV23-1 is labeled an ORF, and its function is uncertain. The CDR3 sequence is 13 residues long. The V and J ends lost 6 bases and 3 bases respectively, with 11 bases between them. Here the CDR3 DNA reads TGCGCCAGCAGCTTAGCGTGGGAAGAGACCCAGTACTTC. It yields the protein CASSLAWEETQYF.

The gene calls are TRBV11-3 and TRBJ1-1, with a possible D match to TRBD1 (5 bases). The CDR3 has 15 amino acids. CDR1 is SGHNT, CDR2 YENEEA, per germline. V lost 5 bases, J lost 3 bases, and 16 bases lay in between. CDR3 protein: CASSPRSRVDTEAFF. The DNA for the CDR3 is TGTGCCAGCAGCCCAAGGTCCAGGGTTGACACTGAAGCTTTCTTT.

V and J are TRBV6-8 and TRBJ1-2, with 7 bases lining up with TRBD1. With 2 bases clipped from V and 7 bases from J, the junction kept 13 bases outside the gene matches. The CDR3 runs 16 residues. CDR1 and CDR2 from the germline V gene are MNHGY and SAAAGT. CDR3 region: CASSYGQGGRFGGYTF. For the CDR3, the DNA is TGTGCCAGCAGTTACGGTCAGGGGGGGCGATTTGGTGGCTACACCTTC.